This TCR beta chain was captured in a study of cytomegalovirus exposure and HLA in healthy donors. Looking at the study overall: Early released data had around 79 million unique TCRs, all coming from HLA-typed donors.

On this clone itself: Antigen: not known.

Healthy bone marrow donors made up the donors. Whole-study results and caveats: Later analysis identified 16,000 or so TCR beta sequences associated with HLA alleles, using a false discovery rate threshold of 0.05.

Germline assignment: CDR1 SNHLY and CDR2 FYNNEI. This CDR3 is built from 16 residues. V was clipped by 6 bases and J by 2 bases; unmatched bases: 9. The PCR ran on 60 Vbeta and 13 Jbeta primers. Measured with immunoSEQ multiplex PCR; TCRdb has only the in-frame clones, and not every one. The table includes 55,000 to 75,000 clones, 80% to 90% detected once. This chain uses TRBV2 with TRBJ2-5; 10 positions agree with TRBD2. Sequences were obtained from PBMCs. The source is a young man in good health and CMV-seronegative. The CDR3 sequence: CASRASSGGGQETQYF. The CDR3 DNA reads TGTGCCAGCAGAGCCTCTAGCGGGGGAGGTCAAGAGACCCAGTACTTC.